A single sample is the source of the 8 T cell receptor beta chains below, sequenced in a study of shared clonotypes between healthy human individuals. Profiled with immunoSEQ multiplex PCR; TCRdb holds only in-frame clones, not every one. Among about 1,800,000 clones listed, approximately 94% were seen once. Naive CD8 cells lacked CD45RO and underwent positive selection for CCR7, leaving out terminally differentiated effector memory CD45RA+ cells. Sequencing input: naive CD8+ T cells sorted from blood. The receptors here all came from a man younger than 30 in good health.

The chain links TRBV7-8 to TRBJ2-5; TRBD2 agrees at 15 bases. Trimming cost V 5 bases and J 5 bases; bases outside gene matches: 6. The CDR3 is 16 amino acids. CDR1 and CDR2 (germline): SGHVS, FQNEAQ. The CDR3, as DNA: TGTGCCAGCAGCCACGGACTAGCGGGGGGGCTTGAGACCCAGTACTTC. Protein: CASSHGLAGGLETQYF.

The chain combines TRBV19 with TRBJ2-7, with no clear D. The CDR3 is 14 amino acids. The germline gives CDR1 LNHDA, CDR2 SQIVND (reference sequence). Trimming stripped 1 base from V and 2 bases from J, with 9 bases between. The CDR3 loop is CASSIGHTTYEQYF. The CDR3 nucleotides are TGTGCCAGTAGTATAGGGCACACAACCTACGAGCAGTACTTC.

The chain employs TRBV4-1 and TRBJ2-3; D is undetermined. CDR1 and CDR2 from the germline V gene are MGHRA and YSYEKL. There are 14 residues in the CDR3. Trimming pared 3 bases from V and 0 bases from J, leaving 7 bases between. The CDR3: CASSHLPSTDTQYF. The CDR3 region has the DNA TGCGCCAGCAGCCACCTCCCTAGCACAGATACGCAGTATTTT.

On this clone itself: Other DNA sequences within the sample encode an identical CDR3. In DNA, the CDR3 is TGCGCCAGCAGCTTAGGAGACGGAACTGAAGCTTTCTTT. The encoded protein is CASSLGDGTEAFF. The rearrangement joins TRBV5-1 to TRBJ1-1; D is unclear. The CDR3 totals 13 residues. Germline CDR1 is SGHRS and CDR2 is YFSETQ. The V end was cut by 2 bases, the J end by 5 bases, with 10 bases between.

About this clone itself: Other DNA variants within this sample encode the same CDR3. The chain links TRBV19 to TRBJ1-1; unclear D gene. The CDR3 extends over 13 amino acids. Trimming stripped 2 bases from V and 1 base from J, with 5 bases between. Per the germline V gene, CDR1 is LNHDA and CDR2 is SQIVND (reference sequence). The CDR3 coding sequence is TGTGCCAGTAGTATAATAGGGAACACTGAAGCTTTCTTT. Residues: CASSIIGNTEAFF.

V gene TRBV13 combines with J gene TRBJ2-1; 12 nucleotides agree with TRBD2. Germline CDR1 reads PRHDT; CDR2 reads FYEKMQ (reference sequence). After removal of 4 bases from V and 6 bases from J, the junction contained 10 bases not matched to a gene. This CDR3 region has 17 residues. For the CDR3, the DNA is TGTGCCAGCAGCTCTGGGCTAGCGGGAGGGCCGGTCAATGAGCAGTTCTTC. The encoded protein is CASSSGLAGGPVNEQFF.

The chain joins TRBV27 to TRBJ1-6; tentative D call: TRBD1 (5 bases). The germline CDR1 and CDR2 sequences are MNHEY and SMNVEV (reference sequence). V was shortened by 2 bases and J by 9 bases, with 14 bases between the two germline ends. The CDR3 extends over 15 amino acids. CDR3 in amino acids: CASSLAGGIGSPLHF. The CDR3 coding sequence is TGTGCCAGCAGTTTAGCGGGGGGAATAGGTTCACCCCTCCACTTT.

The chain links TRBV14 to TRBJ1-2; D gene uncertain. Germline-derived CDR1 and CDR2 are SGHDN and FVKESK. The germline V and J ends were trimmed by 7 bases and 5 bases, with 5 bases remaining between them. The CDR3 length is 10 residues. The CDR3 region has the DNA TGTGCCAGCATCACATATGGCTACACCTTC. Amino acid sequence: CASITYGYTF.